The rows below give T cell receptor beta chains drawn from one sample of a study of T cells in Graves' hyperthyroidism and ophthalmopathy. TCRdb itself ran the multiplex PCR reads through MiXCR, one entry per CDR3 protein. The sample yields 280,000 or so distinct CDR3 sequences, less than 30% seen once. The sample taken for sequencing was blood. The receptors stem from a man aged 40-50 years with Graves' hyperthyroidism that later progressed to Graves' ophthalmopathy. CDR3s include the opening cysteine and the closing phenylalanine or tryptophan. The D gene is left open where the match is weak. Rows give clone size only sometimes, using once, few, many, or a class for an expanded clone.

J gene: TRBJ2-7
clone size: .
V gene: TRBV6-5
D gene: .
CDR3 protein: CASITGLGYEQYF
CDR3 DNA: TGTGCCAGCATTACAGGGTTAGGTTACGAGCAGTACTTC

J gene: TRBJ1-1
clone size: many
V gene: TRBV4-2
D gene: .
CDR3 protein: CASSLTGLWLAFF
CDR3 DNA: TGTGCCAGCAGCCTAACAGGGCTTTGGTTGGCTTTCTTT

J gene: TRBJ2-5
clone size: many
V gene: TRBV24-1
D gene: TRBD2
CDR3 protein: CATSDPRTRQETQYF
CDR3 DNA: TGTGCCACCAGTGATCCCCGGACTAGGCAGGAGACCCAGTACTTC

J gene: TRBJ1-1
clone size: many
V gene: TRBV30
D gene: .
CDR3 protein: CAWSAVQGKVFMNTEAFF
CDR3 DNA: TGTGCCTGGAGTGCGGTACAGGGAAAGGTTTTTATGAACACTGAAGCTTTCTTT

J gene: TRBJ1-5
clone size: .
V gene: TRBV2
D gene: .
CDR3 protein: CASNEQVPNQPQHF
CDR3 DNA: TGTGCCAGCAATGAACAGGTTCCCAATCAGCCCCAGCATTTT

J gene: TRBJ1-5
clone size: .
V gene: TRBV18
D gene: .
CDR3 protein: CASSPGSGYSNQPQHF
CDR3 DNA: TGTGCCAGCTCACCGGGTTCGGGATATAGCAATCAGCCCCAGCATTTT

J gene: TRBJ2-7
clone size: many
V gene: TRBV3-1
D gene: .
CDR3 protein: CASSQDLVTAYEQYF
CDR3 DNA: TGTGCCAGCAGCCAAGATCTGGTAACTGCCTACGAGCAGTACTTC

J gene: TRBJ2-5
clone size: .
V gene: TRBV28
D gene: TRBD2
CDR3 protein: CASSQASGTSGQETQYF
CDR3 DNA: TGTGCCAGCAGCCAGGCCTCCGGGACTAGCGGGCAAGAGACCCAGTACTTC

J gene: TRBJ2-2
clone size: many
V gene: TRBV4-1
D gene: .
CDR3 protein: CASSRMGGELFF
CDR3 DNA: TGCGCCAGCAGCCGGATGGGCGGGGAGCTGTTTTTT

J gene: TRBJ2-7
clone size: many
V gene: TRBV24-1
D gene: .
CDR3 protein: CATSDLPGGRQYF
CDR3 DNA: TGTGCCACCAGTGATCTTCCAGGGGGGCGGCAGTACTTC

J gene: TRBJ1-5
clone size: many
V gene: TRBV6-1
D gene: .
CDR3 protein: CACERGGFNQPQHF
CDR3 DNA: TGTGCCTGCGAGAGGGGCGGATTTAATCAGCCCCAGCATTTT

J gene: TRBJ1-1
clone size: many
V gene: TRBV5-1
D gene: .
CDR3 protein: CASSPPGGFILTEAFF
CDR3 DNA: TGCGCCAGCAGCCCACCGGGTGGCTTTATATTAACTGAAGCTTTCTTT

J gene: TRBJ2-7
clone size: many
V gene: TRBV29-1
D gene: .
CDR3 protein: CSVGTVQYEQYF
CDR3 DNA: TGCAGCGTTGGGACAGTTCAGTACGAGCAGTACTTC

J gene: TRBJ2-7
clone size: .
V gene: TRBV3-1
D gene: .
CDR3 protein: CATSLRAQGSYEQYF
CDR3 DNA: TGTGCCACTAGCCTTCGGGCCCAGGGGTCCTACGAGCAGTACTTC

J gene: TRBJ2-7
clone size: .
V gene: TRBV28
D gene: .
CDR3 protein: CASSHDNYEQYF
CDR3 DNA: TGTGCCAGCAGTCATGACAACTACGAGCAGTACTTC

J gene: TRBJ2-5
clone size: once
V gene: TRBV28
D gene: .
CDR3 protein: CASSSPKYQETQYF
CDR3 DNA: TGTGCCAGCAGTTCACCGAAGTACCAAGAGACCCAGTACTTC

J gene: TRBJ1-1
clone size: .
V gene: TRBV5-1
D gene: .
CDR3 protein: CASSLEAEAFF
CDR3 DNA: TGCGCCAGCAGCTTGGAGGCAGAAGCTTTCTTT

J gene: TRBJ2-3
clone size: .
V gene: TRBV4-1
D gene: .
CDR3 protein: CASSQEMGPGSFLRTQYF
CDR3 DNA: TGCGCCAGCAGCCAAGAGATGGGACCCGGGTCCTTCTTAAGGACGCAGTATTTT

J gene: TRBJ2-2
clone size: many
V gene: TRBV4-2
D gene: .
CDR3 protein: CASSPRRLENTGELFF
CDR3 DNA: TGTGCCAGCAGCCCCCGAAGGCTAGAAAACACCGGGGAGCTGTTTTTT

J gene: TRBJ2-5
clone size: many
V gene: TRBV12-3/TRBV12-4
D gene: TRBD2
CDR3 protein: CASSRLAGGQETQYF
CDR3 DNA: TGTGCCAGCAGTAGACTAGCGGGAGGTCAAGAGACCCAGTACTTC

J gene: TRBJ2-7
clone size: once
V gene: TRBV11-1
D gene: TRBD2
CDR3 protein: CASSLRLSSGAYEQYF
CDR3 DNA: TGTGCCAGCAGCTTAAGGTTATCTAGCGGGGCTTACGAGCAGTACTTC

J gene: TRBJ2-7
clone size: many
V gene: TRBV2
D gene: .
CDR3 protein: CASGDARTLGEQYF
CDR3 DNA: TGTGCCAGCGGGGACGCCCGGACCTTGGGGGAGCAGTACTTC

J gene: TRBJ2-6
clone size: many
V gene: TRBV27
D gene: .
CDR3 protein: CASSLQGGSRSGANVLTF
CDR3 DNA: TGTGCCAGCAGTTTACAAGGAGGGTCGCGCTCTGGGGCCAACGTCCTGACTTTC

J gene: TRBJ2-7
clone size: many
V gene: TRBV11-1
D gene: TRBD1
CDR3 protein: CASSFPAHRDRSNEQYF
CDR3 DNA: TGTGCCAGCAGCTTCCCCGCACACCGGGACAGGTCTAACGAGCAGTACTTC

J gene: TRBJ2-5
clone size: many
V gene: TRBV15
D gene: .
CDR3 protein: CATDRGQHRRQETQYF
CDR3 DNA: TGTGCCACCGACCGGGGACAACATAGGAGACAAGAGACCCAGTACTTC

J gene: TRBJ1-1
clone size: .
V gene: TRBV20-1
D gene: .
CDR3 protein: CSARDLGSLGAFF
CDR3 DNA: TGCAGTGCTAGAGATTTAGGGTCCCTGGGAGCTTTCTTT

J gene: TRBJ2-5
clone size: many
V gene: TRBV29-1
D gene: TRBD2
CDR3 protein: CSVVGLAGDTQYF
CDR3 DNA: TGCAGCGTTGTAGGACTAGCGGGAGATACCCAGTACTTC

J gene: TRBJ2-2
clone size: many
V gene: TRBV30
D gene: .
CDR3 protein: CAWAVGILTGELFF
CDR3 DNA: TGTGCCTGGGCCGTAGGGATCCTCACCGGGGAGCTGTTTTTT

J gene: TRBJ2-2
clone size: .
V gene: TRBV14
D gene: TRBD2
CDR3 protein: CASSPNLAGATGELFF
CDR3 DNA: TGTGCCAGCAGCCCGAACCTAGCGGGAGCTACCGGGGAGCTGTTTTTT

J gene: TRBJ2-2
clone size: many
V gene: TRBV29-1
D gene: .
CDR3 protein: CSVEGGVGIGTGELFF
CDR3 DNA: TGCAGCGTTGAAGGGGGGGTAGGGATCGGCACCGGGGAGCTGTTTTTT

J gene: TRBJ2-5
clone size: many
V gene: TRBV29-1
D gene: .
CDR3 protein: CSGGEPKTQYF
CDR3 DNA: TGCAGCGGCGGAGAGCCTAAGACCCAGTACTTC